This T cell receptor (beta chain) was sequenced for a study of shared clonotypes between healthy human individuals. Trimming removed 5 bases from V and 8 bases from J, with 15 bases in between. Germline CDR1 LNHDA, CDR2 SQIVND (reference sequence). This CDR3 region has 13 residues. Data came from immunoSEQ multiplex PCR; TCRdb stores just in-frame clones and leaves some out. The sample shows under 750,000 clones, around 70% of them seen only once. This chain joins TRBV19 and TRBJ1-2, with unresolved D. The specimen was memory CD4+ T cells sorted from blood. This sample's subset: CD45RA-negative fraction. The receptor was derived from a woman in her 30s in good health. The CDR3 nucleotides read TGTGCCAGTAGTTTCGAACCTAGGGCCGGCTACACCTTC. Protein product: CASSFEPRAGYTF.